This T cell receptor beta chain was sequenced for a study of blood T cells in healthy people across ages. For the second PCR, which ran for roughly 7 to 11 cycles, a sample-barcoded 5' primer and a J-beta primer mix were used. TCRdb independently ran MiXCR on the 5' RACE reads; one entry per CDR3 protein. The data contain 980,000 or so distinct CDR3 sequences, around 48% of them seen just once; the ten biggest clones take up about an eighth. V gave up 6 bases and J gave up 5 bases, with 16 bases separating them. CDR3 length: 14 amino acids. CDR1 is MNHEY and CDR2 is SVGEGT in the germline V gene. The sequenced sample was blood. This chain joins TRBV6-2 or TRBV6-3 and TRBJ2-5; D unclear. The sequence was obtained from a man aged 25-45 years in good health. In nucleotides, the CDR3 is TGTGCCAGCAGGGCGAGAAACCTCGAGGAGACCCAGTACTTC. Protein product: CASRARNLEETQYF.